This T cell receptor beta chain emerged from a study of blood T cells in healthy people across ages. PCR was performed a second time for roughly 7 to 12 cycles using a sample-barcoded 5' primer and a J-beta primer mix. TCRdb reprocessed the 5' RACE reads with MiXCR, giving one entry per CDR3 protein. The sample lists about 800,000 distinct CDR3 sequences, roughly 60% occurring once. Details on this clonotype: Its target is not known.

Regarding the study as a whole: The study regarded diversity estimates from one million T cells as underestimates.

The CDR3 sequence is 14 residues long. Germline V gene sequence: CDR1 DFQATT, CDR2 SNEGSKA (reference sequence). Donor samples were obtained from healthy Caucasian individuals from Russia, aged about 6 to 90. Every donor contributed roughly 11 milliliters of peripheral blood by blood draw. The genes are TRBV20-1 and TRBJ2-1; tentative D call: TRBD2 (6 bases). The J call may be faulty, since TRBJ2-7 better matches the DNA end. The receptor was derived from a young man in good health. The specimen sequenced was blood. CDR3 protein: CSATGGGSYNEQYF. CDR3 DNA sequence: TGCAGTGCTACCGGGGGAGGTTCCTACAATGAGCAGTACTTC.